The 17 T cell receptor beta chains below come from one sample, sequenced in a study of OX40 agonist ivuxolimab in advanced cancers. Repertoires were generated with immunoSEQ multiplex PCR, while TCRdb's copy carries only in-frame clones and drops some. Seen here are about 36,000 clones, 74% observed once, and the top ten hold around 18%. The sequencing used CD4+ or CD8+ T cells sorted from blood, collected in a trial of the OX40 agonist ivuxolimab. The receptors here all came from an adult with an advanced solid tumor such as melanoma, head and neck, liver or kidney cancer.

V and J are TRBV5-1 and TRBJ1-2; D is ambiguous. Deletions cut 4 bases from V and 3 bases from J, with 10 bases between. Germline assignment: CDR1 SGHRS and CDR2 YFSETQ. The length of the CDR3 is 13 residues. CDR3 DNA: TGCGCCAGCAGCGATGACGGGGACTATGGCTACACCTTC. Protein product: CASSDDGDYGYTF.

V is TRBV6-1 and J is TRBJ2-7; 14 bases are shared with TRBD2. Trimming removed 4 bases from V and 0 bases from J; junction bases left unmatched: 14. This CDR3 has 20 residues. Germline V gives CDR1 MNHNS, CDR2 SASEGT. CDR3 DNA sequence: TGTGCCAGCAGTGCCTGGGGAGGACTAGCGGGGGGCAAGAGCTCCTACGAGCAGTACTTC. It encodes CASSAWGGLAGGKSSYEQYF.

The CDR3 reads CASSRGLTDTQYF. The CDR3, as DNA: TGCGCCAGCAGCCGGGGGCTCACAGATACGCAGTATTTT. This rearrangement joins TRBV5-1 to TRBJ2-3; TRBD1 or TRBD2 may be the D gene (6 bases each). The CDR3 has 13 amino acids. CDR1 is SGHRS and CDR2 is YFSETQ in the germline V gene. V was cut by 4 bases and J by 2 bases, with 8 bases left in between.

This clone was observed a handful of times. The CDR3 bases are TGTGCCAGCAGCGCCACGGGGGGAGCTTACTACGAGCAGTACTTC. This codes for CASSATGGAYYEQYF. V gene TRBV9 combines with J gene TRBJ2-7, with 7 positions matching TRBD2. The J segment lost 3 bases and the V segment lost 3 bases, leaving 9 bases of the junction unmatched. The CDR3 is 15 residues long. Per germline, CDR1 SGDLS and CDR2 YYNGEE.

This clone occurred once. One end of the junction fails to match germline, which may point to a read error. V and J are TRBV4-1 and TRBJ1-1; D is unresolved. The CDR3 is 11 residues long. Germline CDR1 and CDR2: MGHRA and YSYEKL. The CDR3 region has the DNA TGTGCCAGCAAGCGTAACACTGAAGCTTTCTTT. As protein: CASKRNTEAFF.

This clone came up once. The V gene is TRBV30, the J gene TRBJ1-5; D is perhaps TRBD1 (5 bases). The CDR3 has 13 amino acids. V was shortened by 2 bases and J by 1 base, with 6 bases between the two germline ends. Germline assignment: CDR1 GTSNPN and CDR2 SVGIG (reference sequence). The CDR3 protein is CAWSRGSNQPQHF. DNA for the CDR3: TGTGCCTGGAGTAGGGGAAGCAATCAGCCCCAGCATTTT.

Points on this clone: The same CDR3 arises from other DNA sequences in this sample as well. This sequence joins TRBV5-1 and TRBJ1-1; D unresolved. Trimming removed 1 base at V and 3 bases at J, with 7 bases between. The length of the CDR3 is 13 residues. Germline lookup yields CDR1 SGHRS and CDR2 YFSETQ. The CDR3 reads CASSLSEYTEAFF. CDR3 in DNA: TGCGCCAGCAGCTTGTCCGAGTACACTGAAGCTTTCTTT. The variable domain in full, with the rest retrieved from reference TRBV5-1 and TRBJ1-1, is KAGVTQTPRYLIKTRGQQVTLSCSPISGHRSVSWYQQTPGQGLQFLFEYFSETQRNKGNFPGRFSGRQFSNSRSEMNVSTLELGDSALYLCASSLSEYTEAFFGQGTRLTVV.

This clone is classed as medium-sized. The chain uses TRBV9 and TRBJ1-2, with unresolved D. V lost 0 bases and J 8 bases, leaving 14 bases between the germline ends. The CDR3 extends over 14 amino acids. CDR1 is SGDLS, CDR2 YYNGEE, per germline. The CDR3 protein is CASSVGVLGGGYTF. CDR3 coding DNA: TGTGCCAGCAGCGTAGGGGTATTGGGTGGAGGCTACACCTTC.

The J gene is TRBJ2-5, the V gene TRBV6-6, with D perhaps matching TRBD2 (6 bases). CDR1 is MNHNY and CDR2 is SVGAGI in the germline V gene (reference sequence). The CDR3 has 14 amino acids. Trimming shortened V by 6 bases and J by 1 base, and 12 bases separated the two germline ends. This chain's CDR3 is CASREGQLQETQYF. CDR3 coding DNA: TGTGCCAGCAGGGAGGGGCAACTCCAAGAGACCCAGTACTTC.

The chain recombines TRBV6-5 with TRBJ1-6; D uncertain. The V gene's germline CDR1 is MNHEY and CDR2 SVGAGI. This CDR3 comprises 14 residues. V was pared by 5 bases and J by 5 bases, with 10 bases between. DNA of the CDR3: TGTGCCAGCAGTAAATCACGGGATAATTCACCCCTCCACTTT. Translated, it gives CASSKSRDNSPLHF.

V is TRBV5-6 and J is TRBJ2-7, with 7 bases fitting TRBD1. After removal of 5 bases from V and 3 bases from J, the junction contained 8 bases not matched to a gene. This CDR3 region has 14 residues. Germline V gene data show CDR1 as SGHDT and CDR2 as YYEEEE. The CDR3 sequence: CASRPRTGYYEQYV. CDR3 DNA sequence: TGTGCCAGCAGACCCCGGACAGGTTACTACGAGCAGTACGTC.

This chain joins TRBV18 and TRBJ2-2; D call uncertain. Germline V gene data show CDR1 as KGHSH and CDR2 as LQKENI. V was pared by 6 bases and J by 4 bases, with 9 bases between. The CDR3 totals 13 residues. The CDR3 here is CASSPETTGELFF. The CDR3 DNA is TGTGCCAGCTCCCCGGAGACCACCGGGGAGCTGTTTTTT.

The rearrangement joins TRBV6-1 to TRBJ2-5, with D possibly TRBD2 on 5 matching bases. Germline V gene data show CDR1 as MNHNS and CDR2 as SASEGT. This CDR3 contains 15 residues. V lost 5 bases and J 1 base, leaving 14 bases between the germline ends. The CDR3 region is CASSRPGFTQETQYF. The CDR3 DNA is TGTGCCAGCAGTAGACCGGGATTCACCCAAGAGACCCAGTACTTC.

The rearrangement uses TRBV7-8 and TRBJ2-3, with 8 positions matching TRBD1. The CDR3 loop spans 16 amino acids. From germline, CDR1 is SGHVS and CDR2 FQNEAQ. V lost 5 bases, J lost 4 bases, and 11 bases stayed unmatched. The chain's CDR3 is CASSLGGRGRADTQYF. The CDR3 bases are TGTGCCAGCAGCCTAGGAGGCAGGGGGCGCGCAGATACGCAGTATTTT. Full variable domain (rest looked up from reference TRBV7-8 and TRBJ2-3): GAGVSQSPRYKVAKRGQDVALRCDPISGHVSLFWYQQALGQGPEFLTYFQNEAQLDKSGLPSDRFFAERPEGSVSTLKIQRTQQEDSAVYLCASSLGGRGRADTQYFGPGTRLTVL.

CDR3 DNA: TGTGCTAGTGCCCTGGGGCGACAGGGTTATGGCTACACCTTC. This sequence encodes CASALGRQGYGYTF. The rearrangement links TRBV12-5 to TRBJ1-2; 7 bases fit TRBD1. The V gene end was trimmed by 7 bases and the J gene end by 5 bases; junction bases not matched to a gene: 10. The CDR3 consists of 14 residues. Germline CDR1 is LGHNT and CDR2 is FRNRAP.

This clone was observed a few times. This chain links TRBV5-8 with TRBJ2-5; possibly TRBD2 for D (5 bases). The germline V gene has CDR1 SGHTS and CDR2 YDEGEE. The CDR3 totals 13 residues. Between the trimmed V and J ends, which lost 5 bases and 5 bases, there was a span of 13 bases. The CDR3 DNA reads TGTGCCAGCAGTCCCGGACTGCCCGAGACCCAGTACTTC. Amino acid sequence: CASSPGLPETQYF.

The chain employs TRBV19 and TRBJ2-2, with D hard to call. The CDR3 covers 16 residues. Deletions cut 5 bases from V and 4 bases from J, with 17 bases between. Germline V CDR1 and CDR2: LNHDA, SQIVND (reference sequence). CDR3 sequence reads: CASSHNPGSSTGELFF. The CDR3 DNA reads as TGTGCCAGTAGTCATAATCCAGGCTCCAGCACCGGGGAGCTGTTTTTT.